The T cell receptor (beta chain) described here comes from a study of T cell changes during pregnancy in multiple sclerosis. The CDR3 covers 14 residues. Trimming at V came to 3 bases and at J to 5 bases, leaving 5 bases not matched to a gene. Germline values: CDR1 SGDLS, CDR2 YYNGEE. Here immunoSEQ multiplex PCR was the method, and the copy in TCRdb shows in-frame clones only, minus some. The profile covers about 71,000 clones, with roughly 90% appearing a single time and approximately 5% taken by the ten largest. The chain has TRBV9 and TRBJ2-1; TRBD2 aligns across 7 bases. The sequence derives from a female donor with multiple sclerosis, enrolled in a pregnancy study. Here the sequenced sample was CD8+ T cells from peripheral blood mononuclear cells, taken before pregnancy. CDR3 sequence: CASSDERDHNEQFF. CDR3 coding DNA: TGTGCCAGCAGCGACGAGCGGGACCACAATGAGCAGTTCTTC.